This is a list of T cell receptor beta chains from one sample in a study of shared clonotypes between healthy human individuals. Assay used: immunoSEQ multiplex PCR; TCRdb lists only in-frame clones, some missing. The sample shows roughly 1,600,000 clones, around 98.5% of them seen only once. The sample taken for sequencing was naive CD4+ T cells sorted from blood. All receptors come from a man aged 30 to 39 in good health. Each CDR3 is given with its conserved first and last residue. The D gene is left open where the match is weak. Not every row has a clone size; where given, it reads once, few, many or a size class.

clone_size: .
j_call: TRBJ1-1
v_call: TRBV9
d_call: .
cdr3_aa: CASSVSHALVAEAFF
cdr3_nt: TGTGCCAGCAGCGTAAGCCATGCCTTGGTCGCTGAAGCTTTCTTT

clone_size: once
j_call: TRBJ2-7
v_call: TRBV7-9
d_call: TRBD1
cdr3_aa: CASSLSGTGGEQYF
cdr3_nt: TGTGCCAGCAGCTTAAGCGGGACAGGGGGTGAGCAGTACTTC

clone_size: .
j_call: TRBJ2-7
v_call: TRBV7-3
d_call: .
cdr3_aa: CASSADRNEQYF
cdr3_nt: TGTGCCAGCAGCGCAGACCGAAACGAGCAGTACTTC

clone_size: .
j_call: TRBJ1-1
v_call: TRBV27
d_call: .
cdr3_aa: CASSSPGFEAFF
cdr3_nt: TGTGCCAGCAGTTCCCCCGGGTTCGAAGCTTTCTTT

clone_size: .
j_call: TRBJ1-5
v_call: TRBV27
d_call: .
cdr3_aa: CASSSDGVLRQPQHF
cdr3_nt: TGTGCCAGCAGTTCGGACGGAGTACTCCGTCAGCCCCAGCATTTT

clone_size: .
j_call: TRBJ2-7
v_call: TRBV6-1
d_call: .
cdr3_aa: CASRVQAGEQYF
cdr3_nt: TGTGCCAGCAGAGTCCAAGCAGGCGAGCAGTACTTC

clone_size: once
j_call: TRBJ1-1
v_call: TRBV27
d_call: .
cdr3_aa: CASSTQNEEDPFDGPNTEAFF
cdr3_nt: TGTGCCAGCAGTACGCAGAACGAGGAGGACCCCTTCGATGGGCCGAACACTGAAGCTTTCTTT

clone_size: .
j_call: TRBJ1-1
v_call: TRBV7-2
d_call: .
cdr3_aa: CASNLREKAFF
cdr3_nt: TGTGCCAGCAACCTGAGGGAAAAAGCTTTCTTT

clone_size: .
j_call: TRBJ2-7
v_call: TRBV19
d_call: TRBD1
cdr3_aa: CASSSPGQVTYEQYF
cdr3_nt: TGTGCCAGTAGTTCTCCGGGACAGGTAACCTACGAGCAGTACTTC

clone_size: .
j_call: TRBJ2-7
v_call: TRBV7-6
d_call: TRBD2
cdr3_aa: CASSSHSAGIGEQYF
cdr3_nt: TGTGCCAGCAGCTCCCATTCAGCGGGAATCGGCGAGCAGTACTTC

clone_size: .
j_call: TRBJ1-2
v_call: TRBV5-4
d_call: .
cdr3_aa: CASSEGTALGYGYTF
cdr3_nt: TGTGCCAGCAGTGAGGGAACAGCCTTAGGCTATGGCTACACCTTC

clone_size: .
j_call: TRBJ2-5
v_call: TRBV7-9
d_call: .
cdr3_aa: CASKASEIKETQYF
cdr3_nt: TGTGCCAGCAAGGCTAGCGAGATAAAAGAGACCCAGTACTTC

clone_size: .
j_call: TRBJ2-7
v_call: TRBV28
d_call: .
cdr3_aa: CASSPTRADSSYEQYF
cdr3_nt: TGTGCCAGCAGTCCAACTCGGGCGGATAGCTCCTACGAGCAGTACTTC

clone_size: .
j_call: TRBJ2-7
v_call: TRBV4-1
d_call: .
cdr3_aa: CASSQGPTLYEQYF
cdr3_nt: TGCGCCAGCAGCCAAGGACCGACACTCTACGAGCAGTACTTC

clone_size: .
j_call: TRBJ1-1
v_call: TRBV29-1
d_call: .
cdr3_aa: CSAAWMNTEAFF
cdr3_nt: TGCAGCGCCGCGTGGATGAACACTGAAGCTTTCTTT

clone_size: .
j_call: TRBJ2-7
v_call: TRBV29-1
d_call: .
cdr3_aa: CSVLEGPYEQYF
cdr3_nt: TGCAGCGTTTTGGAGGGACCCTACGAGCAGTACTTC

clone_size: once
j_call: TRBJ1-5
v_call: TRBV7-9
d_call: .
cdr3_aa: CASSKAPGRGAYNQPQHF
cdr3_nt: TGTGCCAGCAGCAAGGCCCCCGGCCGGGGGGCCTACAATCAGCCCCAGCATTTT

clone_size: .
j_call: TRBJ1-5
v_call: TRBV15
d_call: TRBD1
cdr3_aa: CATPFQGAGQPQHF
cdr3_nt: TGTGCCACCCCTTTTCAGGGGGCAGGGCAGCCCCAGCATTTT

clone_size: .
j_call: TRBJ2-1
v_call: TRBV5-1
d_call: .
cdr3_aa: CASSLGVGYYNEQFF
cdr3_nt: TGCGCCAGCAGCTTGGGGGTCGGATACTACAATGAGCAGTTCTTC

clone_size: .
j_call: TRBJ2-2
v_call: TRBV30
d_call: TRBD2
cdr3_aa: CAWSVLAGGPTGELFF
cdr3_nt: TGTGCCTGGAGTGTACTTGCGGGAGGGCCCACCGGGGAGCTGTTTTTT

clone_size: once
j_call: TRBJ2-1
v_call: TRBV19
d_call: TRBD2
cdr3_aa: CASSPPAGRHVYNEQFF
cdr3_nt: TGTGCCAGTAGTCCCCCAGCGGGAAGGCACGTCTACAATGAGCAGTTCTTC

clone_size: .
j_call: TRBJ2-6
v_call: TRBV11-3
d_call: .
cdr3_aa: CASSFSGANVLTF
cdr3_nt: TGTGCCAGCAGCTTCAGTGGGGCCAACGTCCTGACTTTC

clone_size: .
j_call: TRBJ2-7
v_call: TRBV30
d_call: .
cdr3_aa: CAWSVQGYEQYF
cdr3_nt: TGTGCCTGGAGTGTACAAGGGTACGAGCAGTACTTC

clone_size: .
j_call: TRBJ2-7
v_call: TRBV6-1
d_call: TRBD2
cdr3_aa: CASRFLADSYEQYF
cdr3_nt: TGTGCCAGCAGATTCCTAGCGGACTCCTACGAGCAGTACTTC

clone_size: .
j_call: TRBJ2-7
v_call: TRBV6-5
d_call: TRBD1
cdr3_aa: CASSQGAFYEQYF
cdr3_nt: TGTGCCAGCAGTCAGGGGGCCTTCTACGAGCAGTACTTC

clone_size: .
j_call: TRBJ2-1
v_call: TRBV19
d_call: TRBD2
cdr3_aa: CASSTRLAGNGEQFF
cdr3_nt: TGTGCCAGTAGTACCCGACTAGCGGGGAATGGTGAGCAGTTCTTC

clone_size: .
j_call: TRBJ1-1
v_call: TRBV6-1
d_call: .
cdr3_aa: CACRLRGVDTEAFF
cdr3_nt: TGTGCCTGCAGGTTGAGGGGGGTTGACACTGAAGCTTTCTTT

clone_size: .
j_call: TRBJ2-2
v_call: TRBV5-1
d_call: .
cdr3_aa: CASSLSITVSTGELFF
cdr3_nt: TGCGCCAGCAGCTTGAGTATTACAGTAAGCACCGGGGAGCTGTTTTTT

clone_size: .
j_call: TRBJ2-5
v_call: TRBV6-5
d_call: TRBD2
cdr3_aa: CASSGVAGGVETQYF
cdr3_nt: TGTGCCAGCAGCGGAGTAGCGGGAGGGGTAGAGACCCAGTACTTC

clone_size: .
j_call: TRBJ2-5
v_call: TRBV7-6
d_call: TRBD2
cdr3_aa: CASSLQAGGQETQYF
cdr3_nt: TGTGCCAGCAGCCTACAAGCGGGAGGGCAAGAGACCCAGTACTTC

clone_size: .
j_call: TRBJ1-3
v_call: TRBV10-3
d_call: .
cdr3_aa: CAISERDISGNTIYF
cdr3_nt: TGTGCCATCAGTGAGAGGGACATCTCTGGAAACACCATATATTTT

clone_size: .
j_call: TRBJ2-6
v_call: TRBV7-9
d_call: .
cdr3_aa: CASSLRLSGANVLTF
cdr3_nt: TGTGCCAGCAGTTTACGCCTCTCTGGGGCCAACGTCCTGACTTTC

clone_size: .
j_call: TRBJ2-3
v_call: TRBV27
d_call: TRBD1
cdr3_aa: CASSYDRGSADTQYF
cdr3_nt: TGTGCCAGCAGTTATGACAGGGGATCAGCAGATACGCAGTATTTT

clone_size: .
j_call: TRBJ1-4
v_call: TRBV11-2
d_call: .
cdr3_aa: CASSVPQSREKLFF
cdr3_nt: TGTGCCAGCAGCGTACCTCAGAGTAGGGAAAAACTGTTTTTT

clone_size: once
j_call: TRBJ2-3
v_call: TRBV29-1
d_call: .
cdr3_aa: CSGRSPSTDTQYF
cdr3_nt: TGCAGCGGGCGCAGTCCTAGCACAGATACGCAGTATTTT

clone_size: .
j_call: TRBJ2-5
v_call: TRBV5-1
d_call: .
cdr3_aa: CASSLRAADPQETQYF
cdr3_nt: TGCGCCAGCAGCTTAAGAGCTGCAGACCCTCAAGAGACCCAGTACTTC

clone_size: .
j_call: TRBJ1-5
v_call: TRBV19
d_call: .
cdr3_aa: CASSVGINQPQHF
cdr3_nt: TGTGCCAGTAGTGTCGGCATTAATCAGCCCCAGCATTTT

clone_size: .
j_call: TRBJ2-2
v_call: TRBV18
d_call: .
cdr3_aa: CASSRDGVTGELFF
cdr3_nt: TGTGCCAGCTCACGTGACGGCGTCACCGGGGAGCTGTTTTTT

clone_size: .
j_call: TRBJ1-3
v_call: TRBV10-3
d_call: TRBD1
cdr3_aa: CAISVGGPGNTIYF
cdr3_nt: TGTGCCATCAGTGTAGGGGGCCCTGGAAACACCATATATTTT

clone_size: .
j_call: TRBJ2-7
v_call: TRBV7-9
d_call: .
cdr3_aa: CASSRLGESYEQYF
cdr3_nt: TGTGCCAGCAGCCGGTTGGGGGAATCCTACGAGCAGTACTTC

clone_size: .
j_call: TRBJ1-1
v_call: TRBV29-1
d_call: .
cdr3_aa: CSVEDSPGREAFF
cdr3_nt: TGCAGCGTTGAAGATTCACCGGGAAGGGAAGCTTTCTTT

clone_size: .
j_call: TRBJ1-2
v_call: TRBV6-1
d_call: .
cdr3_aa: CASSGVKYGYTF
cdr3_nt: TGTGCCAGCAGTGGGGTGAAGTATGGCTACACCTTC

clone_size: .
j_call: TRBJ2-7
v_call: TRBV7-2
d_call: .
cdr3_aa: CASSLEIMGKQYF
cdr3_nt: TGTGCCAGCAGCTTAGAGATTATGGGAAAGCAGTACTTC

clone_size: .
j_call: TRBJ1-5
v_call: TRBV6-1
d_call: .
cdr3_aa: CASSERGWGQPQHF
cdr3_nt: TGTGCCAGCAGTGAAAGGGGGTGGGGTCAGCCCCAGCATTTT

clone_size: .
j_call: TRBJ2-7
v_call: TRBV2
d_call: TRBD1
cdr3_aa: CASSGGQGREQYF
cdr3_nt: TGTGCCAGCAGTGGGGGACAGGGAAGGGAGCAGTACTTC

clone_size: .
j_call: TRBJ2-5
v_call: TRBV5-1
d_call: TRBD2
cdr3_aa: CASSLAGTSEETQYF
cdr3_nt: TGCGCCAGCAGCTTGGCCGGGACTAGCGAAGAGACCCAGTACTTC

clone_size: .
j_call: TRBJ2-1
v_call: TRBV7-8
d_call: TRBD2
cdr3_aa: CASIPSGDYNEQFF
cdr3_nt: TGTGCCAGCATACCTAGCGGAGACTACAATGAGCAGTTCTTC

clone_size: .
j_call: TRBJ1-2
v_call: TRBV7-6
d_call: .
cdr3_aa: CASAESYGYTF
cdr3_nt: TGTGCCAGCGCTGAATCGTATGGCTACACCTTC

clone_size: .
j_call: TRBJ2-1
v_call: TRBV4-2
d_call: TRBD2
cdr3_aa: CASSQLSGSFEQFF
cdr3_nt: TGTGCCAGCAGCCAGCTTAGCGGGAGTTTTGAGCAGTTCTTC

clone_size: .
j_call: TRBJ2-5
v_call: TRBV7-9
d_call: .
cdr3_aa: CASSYDTGGIKETQYF
cdr3_nt: TGTGCCAGCAGCTACGACACAGGCGGAATAAAAGAGACCCAGTACTTC

clone_size: .
j_call: TRBJ1-1
v_call: TRBV12-5
d_call: .
cdr3_aa: CASGLVHAGLTEAFF
cdr3_nt: TGTGCTAGTGGTTTGGTACATGCAGGACTCACTGAAGCTTTCTTT

clone_size: .
j_call: TRBJ1-2
v_call: TRBV19
d_call: .
cdr3_aa: CASSTGLLGYGYTF
cdr3_nt: TGTGCCAGTAGCACAGGGTTGTTGGGCTATGGCTACACCTTC

clone_size: .
j_call: TRBJ2-2
v_call: TRBV9
d_call: .
cdr3_aa: CASSVVTGGTGELFF
cdr3_nt: TGTGCCAGCAGCGTAGTAACAGGCGGGACCGGGGAGCTGTTTTTT

clone_size: .
j_call: TRBJ1-2
v_call: TRBV7-6
d_call: .
cdr3_aa: CASSLRITGALSNYGYTF
cdr3_nt: TGTGCCAGCAGTCTAAGGATCACGGGGGCGCTTTCTAACTATGGCTACACCTTC

clone_size: once
j_call: TRBJ2-3
v_call: TRBV6-5
d_call: TRBD2
cdr3_aa: CASSRDYLTDTQYF
cdr3_nt: TGTGCCAGCAGCCGGGACTACCTCACAGATACGCAGTATTTT

clone_size: once
j_call: TRBJ1-3
v_call: TRBV2
d_call: .
cdr3_aa: CASSATDINSGNTIYF
cdr3_nt: TGTGCCAGCAGTGCCACTGACATAAACTCTGGAAACACCATATATTTT